Listed below are T cell receptor beta chains from one sample, sequenced in a study of regulatory T cells in long-lasting Graves disease. TCRdb ran MiXCR on the multiplex PCR reads and lists one entry per CDR3 protein. The table records about 500,000 distinct CDR3 sequences, around 12% of them present only once. Separately, the same data were catalogued under a study of T cells in Graves' hyperthyroidism and ophthalmopathy.

The sample in question was peripheral blood mononuclear cells (PBMCs), obtained at new diagnosis, from a patient treated with antithyroid drugs. These receptor sequences come from a woman under 40 with Graves disease. CDR3s include the opening cysteine and the closing phenylalanine or tryptophan. D genes are given only for firm matches. The size of a clone is reported for some rows only, either as once, few or many, or as a class for expanded clones.

>TRBV7-9|many|TRBJ2-1|TRBD1
TGTGCCAGCAGCTTAAGGGGGATGGGGACAGATGAGCAGTTCTTC
CASSLRGMGTDEQFF
>TRBV7-3|few|TRBJ2-3|-
TGTGCCACCGCTAGCGGCACAGATACGCAGTATTTT
CATASGTDTQYF
>TRBV2|-|TRBJ1-5|TRBD1
TGTGCCAGCAGTGGGACAGGGGGGCCTCGCTGGAGGACCCAGCATTTT
CASSGTGGPRWRTQHF
>TRBV6-2/TRBV6-3|-|TRBJ2-3|TRBD1
TGTGCCAGCAGTTACTCGACAGGGCCAGATACGCAGTATTTT
CASSYSTGPDTQYF
>TRBV9|many|TRBJ1-1|-
TGTGCCAGCAGCGGAGGCGGAGGGCTCCGGGACGCTTTCTTT
CASSGGGGLRDAFF
>TRBV9|-|TRBJ1-2|-
TGTGCCAGCAGCGCACAATCGTATTATGGCTACACCTTC
CASSAQSYYGYTF
>TRBV28|many|TRBJ2-7|-
TGTGCCAGCAGTTTCCCCACTTTATCCTACGAGCAGTACTTC
CASSFPTLSYEQYF
>TRBV18|-|TRBJ1-2|-
TGTGCCAGCTCACCACCGGGATATGGCTACACCTTC
CASSPPGYGYTF
>TRBV24-1|many|TRBJ2-2|-
TGTGCCACCAGTGATGTAAGGGGACTCGCGAACACCGGGGAGCTGTTTTTT
CATSDVRGLANTGELFF
>TRBV27|many|TRBJ2-7|-
TGTGCCAGCAGCAGGGGATTCACCCTGTACGAGCAGTACTTC
CASSRGFTLYEQYF
>TRBV15|many|TRBJ2-5|TRBD1
TGTGCCACCAGCAGAGATTGGCCAGGGACAGAAGAGACCCAGTACTTC
CATSRDWPGTEETQYF
>TRBV6-1|many|TRBJ2-7|-
TGTGCCAGCAGTGAGTGGGAACAGGAGACGTACGAGCAGTACTTC
CASSEWEQETYEQYF
>TRBV2|many|TRBJ2-2|TRBD2
TGTGCCAGCAGTGAGGCTAGCGGGAGAGGGCAGCGCGGGGAGCTGTTTTTT
CASSEASGRGQRGELFF
>TRBV7-2|once|TRBJ2-7|TRBD2
TGTGCCAGCAGCTCCGGGACTAGCGGGGTCTACGAGCAGTACTTC
CASSSGTSGVYEQYF
>TRBV27|-|TRBJ2-2|-
TGTGCCAGCAGTTCCCAGAGCCCGTCGAACACCGGGGAGCTGTTTTTT
CASSSQSPSNTGELFF
>TRBV2|many|TRBJ2-2|-
TGTGCCAGCAGTGGTGGCCTGAACACCGGGGAGCTGTTTTTT
CASSGGLNTGELFF